This T cell receptor (beta chain) stems from a study of shared clonotypes between healthy human individuals. For the study at large: For every donor, three CD4 naive, three CD4 memory, two CD8 naive and one CD8 memory plates were used.

The table came from immunoSEQ multiplex PCR; TCRdb's copy has only in-frame clones and leaves some out. The profile shows some 2,400,000 clones, almost 96% of them singletons. Germline CDR1 reads SGHRS; CDR2 reads YFSETQ. V shed 0 bases, J shed 4 bases, and the junction held 6 bases outside the gene matches. The CDR3 covers 16 residues. Only Caucasian adults living in Nashville, Tennessee served as donors. This receptor was identified in a man between 18 and 29 years old in good health. Sequenced: naive CD4+ T cells sorted from blood. Subset given: CD45RA+ positively selected. This sequence joins TRBV5-1 and TRBJ2-5; 10 bases map to TRBD1. DNA of the CDR3: TGCGCCAGCAGCTTGGCCCCGGGACAGGGGCTAGAGACCCAGTACTTC. This gives the protein CASSLAPGQGLETQYF.